The 10 T cell receptor beta chains below were found in one sample sequenced in a study of cytomegalovirus exposure and HLA in healthy donors. The assay was immunoSEQ multiplex PCR, and TCRdb's table has in-frame clones only and misses some. Here the sample spans 150,000 or so clones, 84% being singletons. Material: PBMCs. These receptors all come from a man aged 25 to 40 in good health and CMV-seropositive.

The chain links TRBV7-2 to TRBJ2-2, with D possibly being TRBD2 (7 bases). Germline V gene sequence: CDR1 SGHTA, CDR2 FQGNSA. V lost 1 base, J lost 0 bases, and 15 bases lay in between. The CDR3 is 18 residues long. The CDR3 here is CASSLEGGGLANTGELFF. CDR3 nucleotides: TGTGCCAGCAGCTTAGAGGGGGGCGGACTAGCGAACACCGGGGAGCTGTTTTTT.

The chain employs TRBV5-6 and TRBJ2-7, with TRBD2 identical over 13 bases. Trimming removed 3 bases from V and 0 bases from J; junction bases left unmatched: 3. From germline, CDR1 is SGHDT and CDR2 YYEEEE. The CDR3 contains 16 residues. CDR3 sequence (DNA): TGTGCCAGCAGCTGGGGGACTAGCGGGAACTCCTACGAGCAGTACTTC. Residues: CASSWGTSGNSYEQYF.

The chain combines TRBV18 with TRBJ1-2, with D maybe TRBD1 (5 bases). Germline V lookup: CDR1 KGHSH, CDR2 LQKENI. Between the trimmed V and J ends, which lost 1 base and 6 bases, there was a span of 12 bases. The CDR3 length is 14 residues. The DNA for the CDR3 is TGTGCCAGCTCACCACGAGGCAGGGAACATGGCTACACCTTC. Its translation: CASSPRGREHGYTF. Variable domain in full (rest from reference TRBV18 and TRBJ1-2): NAGVMQNPRHLVRRRGQEARLRCSPMKGHSHVYWYRQLPEEGLKFMVYLQKENIIDESGMPKERFSAEFPKEGPSILRIQQVVRGDSAAYFCASSPRGREHGYTFGSGTRLTVV.

The chain is built from TRBV5-8 and TRBJ2-5; TRBD1 might be the D (6 bases). V was pared by 1 base and J by 8 bases, with 12 bases between. Looked up from germline, CDR1 is SGHTS and CDR2 is YDEGEE. CDR3 length equals 13 residues. The CDR3 DNA reads TGTGCCAGCAGCTTGCCAGGGGTGGCAACCCAGTACTTC. Protein sequence: CASSLPGVATQYF.

The chain recombines TRBV5-4 with TRBJ2-7; TRBD1 might be the D (5 bases). Trimming took off 4 bases at V and 1 base at J, with 15 bases between the two ends. Germline values: CDR1 SGHNT, CDR2 YYREEE (reference sequence). This CDR3 has 15 residues. In nucleotides, the CDR3 is TGTGCCAGCAGCCCTAGTAGGGGTCTATCCTACGAGCAGTACTTC. Translated: CASSPSRGLSYEQYF. Looking up the rest from reference TRBV5-4 and TRBJ2-7 gives the full variable domain: ETGVTQSPTHLIKTRGQQVTLRCSSQSGHNTVSWYQQALGQGPQFIFQYYREEENGRGNFPPRFSGLQFPNYSSELNVNALELDDSALYLCASSPSRGLSYEQYFGPGTRLTVT.

This clone has only a few counts. This chain connects TRBV19 to TRBJ2-7, with 12 bases that match TRBD1. In germline, CDR1 is LNHDA, CDR2 SQIVND (reference sequence). Trimming at V came to 5 bases and at J to 4 bases, leaving 6 bases not matched to a gene. The CDR3 runs 15 residues. The CDR3 loop reads CASSPQGQGAYEQYF. DNA of the CDR3: TGTGCCAGTAGTCCCCAGGGACAGGGGGCGTACGAGCAGTACTTC.

The CDR3 sequence: CAIGGGRVTDTQYF. The CDR3 DNA reads TGTGCCATCGGCGGGGGGCGGGTCACAGATACGCAGTATTTT. The chain couples TRBV2 to TRBJ2-3, with 8 bases fitting TRBD2. Trimming took 10 bases from V and 2 from J; bases not matched to a gene: 8. This CDR3 contains 14 residues. Germline V gives CDR1 SNHLY, CDR2 FYNNEI.

The V and J genes are TRBV9 and TRBJ2-5; 10 bases line up with TRBD1. CDR3 length equals 14 residues. Germline lookup yields CDR1 SGDLS and CDR2 YYNGEE. The V and J ends lost 4 bases and 4 bases, in that order; junction bases with no gene match: 4. The CDR3 sequence is CASSRGQGRETQYF. The CDR3 nucleotides read TGTGCCAGCAGCCGGGGACAGGGGAGAGAGACCCAGTACTTC.

The rearrangement joins TRBV5-4 to TRBJ2-5; 7 bases agree with TRBD1. Germline loops: CDR1 SGHNT, CDR2 YYREEE (reference sequence). The CDR3 has 11 residues. With V trimmed by 3 bases and J by 9 bases, 2 bases remained unmatched. CDR3 protein: CASSSQGAQYF. The CDR3 nucleotides read TGTGCCAGCAGCTCGCAGGGGGCCCAGTACTTC.

The table lists this clone with a count of one. V usage is TRBV14 and J usage is TRBJ1-6; D remains ambiguous. CDR3 length: 12 residues. V shed 4 bases and J shed 13 bases, with 11 bases lying between them. CDR1 and CDR2 from the germline V gene are SGHDN and FVKESK. The CDR3 coding sequence is TGTGCCAGCAGCCCTACCCCGTGGCCCCTCCACTTT. As protein: CASSPTPWPLHF.